This T cell receptor (beta chain) is drawn from a study of cytomegalovirus exposure and HLA in healthy donors. About the study: A subsequent analysis reported that the roughly 120 validation repertoires were produced on the same platform that had also been used for the 550 to 750 first-cohort repertoires. Study results and caveats: In vitro checks showed that a few CMV-associated chains really do target CMV antigens.

Of note for this clone: Its target is not known.

The repertoire was sequenced with immunoSEQ multiplex PCR; TCRdb's copy has only in-frame clones and lacks some. The sample includes some 150,000 clones, more than 70% of them seen just once. The V gene lost 0 bases and the J gene lost 7 bases, with 12 bases spanning the gap. Germline V CDR1 and CDR2: LNHNV, YYDKDF (reference sequence). This CDR3 comprises 14 residues. The clonotype originates from a human donor in good health. The chain carries TRBV15 and TRBJ1-2; a possible D gene is TRBD1 (6 bases). Material for sequencing was PBMCs. CDR3 amino acids: CATSRDSTGTGYTF. The CDR3 nucleotides read TGTGCCACCAGCAGAGATTCCACAGGGACTGGCTACACCTTC.